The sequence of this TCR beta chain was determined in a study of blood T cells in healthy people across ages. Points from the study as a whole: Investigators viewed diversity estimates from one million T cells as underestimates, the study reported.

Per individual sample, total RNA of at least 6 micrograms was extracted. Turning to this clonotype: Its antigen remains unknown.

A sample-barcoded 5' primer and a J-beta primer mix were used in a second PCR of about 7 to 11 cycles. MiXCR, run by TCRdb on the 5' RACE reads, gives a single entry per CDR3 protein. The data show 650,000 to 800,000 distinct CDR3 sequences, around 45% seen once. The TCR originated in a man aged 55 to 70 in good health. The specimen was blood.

CDR3 in amino acids: CASSDVSLYRVETQYF. For the CDR3, the DNA is TGTGCCAGCAGCGATGTTAGCCTATATCGGGTGGAGACCCAGTACTTC. V is TRBV5-4 and J is TRBJ2-5; unclear D gene. Germline assignment: CDR1 SGHNT and CDR2 YYREEE (reference sequence). The CDR3 consists of 16 residues. V lost 4 bases to trimming and J lost 5 bases, with 21 bases between them.